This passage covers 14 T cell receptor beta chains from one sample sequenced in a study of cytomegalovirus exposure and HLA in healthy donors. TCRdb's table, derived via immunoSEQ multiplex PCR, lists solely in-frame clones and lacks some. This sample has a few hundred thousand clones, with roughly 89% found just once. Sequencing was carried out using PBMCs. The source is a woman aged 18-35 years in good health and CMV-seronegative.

CDR3 region: CATSRGADYEQYV. The CDR3 DNA is TGTGCCACCAGCAGAGGGGCAGACTACGAGCAGTACGTC. J is TRBJ2-7 and V is TRBV15; D is unresolved. Trimming cost V 1 base and J 3 bases, with 7 bases left between them. The CDR3 length is 13 residues. Germline assignment: CDR1 LNHNV and CDR2 YYDKDF (reference sequence).

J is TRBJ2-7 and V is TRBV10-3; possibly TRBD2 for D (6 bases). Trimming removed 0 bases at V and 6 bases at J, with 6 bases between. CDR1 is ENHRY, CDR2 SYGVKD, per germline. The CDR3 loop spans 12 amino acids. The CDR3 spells CAISESAGEQYV. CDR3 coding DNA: TGTGCCATCAGTGAGTCAGCGGGCGAGCAGTACGTC.

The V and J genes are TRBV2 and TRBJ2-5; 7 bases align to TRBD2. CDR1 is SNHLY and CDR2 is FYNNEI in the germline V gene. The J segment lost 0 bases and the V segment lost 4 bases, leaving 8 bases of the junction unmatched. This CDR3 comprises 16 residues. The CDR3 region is CASSGPGLSYQETQYF. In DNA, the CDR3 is TGTGCCAGCAGTGGACCGGGACTATCGTACCAAGAGACCCAGTACTTC.

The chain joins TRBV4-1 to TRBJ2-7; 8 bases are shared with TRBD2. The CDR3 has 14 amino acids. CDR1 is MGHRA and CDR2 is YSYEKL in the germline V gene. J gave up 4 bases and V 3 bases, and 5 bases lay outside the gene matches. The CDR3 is CASSQGGGGYEQYV. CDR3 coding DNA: TGCGCCAGCAGCCAGGGGGGCGGGGGGTACGAGCAGTACGTC.

CDR3 region: CASSLDRYNEQFF. The CDR3 DNA follows: TGTGCCAGCAGTTTGGACAGATACAATGAGCAGTTCTTC. V gene TRBV27 combines with J gene TRBJ2-1; D perhaps matches TRBD1 (6 bases). The CDR3 totals 13 residues. The V gene lost 3 bases and the J gene lost 4 bases, with 7 bases spanning the gap. Germline CDR1 and CDR2: MNHEY and SMNVEV (reference sequence).

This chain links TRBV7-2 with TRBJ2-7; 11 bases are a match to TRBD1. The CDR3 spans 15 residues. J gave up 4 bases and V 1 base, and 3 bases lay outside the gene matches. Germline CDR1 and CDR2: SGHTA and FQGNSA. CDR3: CASSLGTGGIYEQYF. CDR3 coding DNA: TGTGCCAGCAGCTTAGGGACAGGGGGCATATACGAGCAGTACTTC.

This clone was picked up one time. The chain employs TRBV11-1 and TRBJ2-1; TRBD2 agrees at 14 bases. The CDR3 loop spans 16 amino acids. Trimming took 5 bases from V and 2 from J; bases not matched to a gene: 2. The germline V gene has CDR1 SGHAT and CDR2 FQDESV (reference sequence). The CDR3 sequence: CASSGTSGGTYNEQFF. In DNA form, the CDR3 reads TGTGCCAGCAGCGGGACTAGCGGGGGCACCTACAATGAGCAGTTCTTC.

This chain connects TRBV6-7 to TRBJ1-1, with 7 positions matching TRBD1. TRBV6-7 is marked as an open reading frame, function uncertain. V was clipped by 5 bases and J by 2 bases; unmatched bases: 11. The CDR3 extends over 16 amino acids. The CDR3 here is CASSPGTAPRNTEAFF. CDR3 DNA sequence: TGTGCCAGCAGTCCGGGGACAGCTCCTAGAAACACTGAAGCTTTCTTT.

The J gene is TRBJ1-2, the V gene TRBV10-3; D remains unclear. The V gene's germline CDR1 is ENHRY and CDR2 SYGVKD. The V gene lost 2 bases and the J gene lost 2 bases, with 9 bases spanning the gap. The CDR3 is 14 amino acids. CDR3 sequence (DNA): TGTGCCATCAGTGAGGAGGCAACAAACTATGGCTACACCTTC. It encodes CAISEEATNYGYTF.

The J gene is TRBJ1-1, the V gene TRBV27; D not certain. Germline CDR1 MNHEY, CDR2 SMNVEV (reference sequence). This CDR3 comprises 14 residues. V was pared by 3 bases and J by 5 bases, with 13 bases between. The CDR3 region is CASSLSPEGTEAFF. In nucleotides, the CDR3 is TGTGCCAGCAGTTTGTCTCCTGAGGGTACTGAAGCTTTCTTT.

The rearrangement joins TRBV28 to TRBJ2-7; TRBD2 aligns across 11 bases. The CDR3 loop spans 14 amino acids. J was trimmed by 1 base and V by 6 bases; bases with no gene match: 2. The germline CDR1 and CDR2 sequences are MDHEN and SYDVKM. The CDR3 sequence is CASRPSGGSYEQYV. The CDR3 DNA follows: TGTGCCAGCAGGCCTAGCGGGGGGTCCTACGAGCAGTACGTC.

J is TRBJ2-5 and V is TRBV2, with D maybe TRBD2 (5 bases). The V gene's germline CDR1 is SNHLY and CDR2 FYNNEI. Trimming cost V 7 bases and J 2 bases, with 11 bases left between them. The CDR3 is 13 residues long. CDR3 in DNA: TGTGCCAGCATTGGGAGTACGCAAGAGACCCAGTACTTC. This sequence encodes CASIGSTQETQYF. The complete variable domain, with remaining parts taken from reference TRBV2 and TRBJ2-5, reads EPEVTQTPSHQVTQMGQEVILRCVPISNHLYFYWYRQILGQKVEFLVSFYNNEISEKSEIFDDQFSVERPDGSNFTLKIRSTKLEDSAMYFCASIGSTQETQYFGPGTRLLVL.

CDR3 nucleotides: TGCGCCAGCAGTCCCGGGACAGATAATCAGCCCCAGCATTTT. Its protein product is CASSPGTDNQPQHF. The rearrangement links TRBV4-1 to TRBJ1-5, with 7 bases aligning to TRBD1. Germline V lookup: CDR1 MGHRA, CDR2 YSYEKL. J lost 4 bases, V lost 6 bases, and 6 bases had no gene match. This CDR3 comprises 14 residues.

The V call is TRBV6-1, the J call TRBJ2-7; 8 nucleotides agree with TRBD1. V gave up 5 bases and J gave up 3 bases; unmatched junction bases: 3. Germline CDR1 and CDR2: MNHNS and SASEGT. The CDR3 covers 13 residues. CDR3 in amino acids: CASSSDRDYEQYV. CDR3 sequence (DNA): TGTGCCAGCAGTTCGGACAGGGACTACGAGCAGTACGTC.